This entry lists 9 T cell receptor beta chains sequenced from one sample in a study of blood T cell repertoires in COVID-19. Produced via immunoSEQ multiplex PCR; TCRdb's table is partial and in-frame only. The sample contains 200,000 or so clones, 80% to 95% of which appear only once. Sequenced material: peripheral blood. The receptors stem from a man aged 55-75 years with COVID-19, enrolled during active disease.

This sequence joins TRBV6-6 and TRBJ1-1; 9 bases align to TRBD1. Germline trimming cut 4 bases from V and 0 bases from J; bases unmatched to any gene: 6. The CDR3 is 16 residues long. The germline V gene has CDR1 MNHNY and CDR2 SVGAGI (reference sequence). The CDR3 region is CASSSSDRGMNTEAFF. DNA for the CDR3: TGTGCCAGCAGTTCCTCGGACAGGGGAATGAACACTGAAGCTTTCTTT.

CDR3 loop: CASSLERGISGNTIYF. The CDR3 nucleotides are TGCGCCAGCAGCTTGGAAAGGGGGATCTCTGGAAACACCATATATTTT. This chain connects TRBV5-1 to TRBJ1-3; weak D call: TRBD1 (6 bases). The CDR3 sequence is 16 residues long. Per the germline V gene, CDR1 is SGHRS and CDR2 is YFSETQ. V was cut by 0 bases and J by 0 bases, with 10 bases left in between.

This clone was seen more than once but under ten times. CDR3 loop: CASSLIPGKYEQYF. CDR3 DNA: TGTGCCAGCAGTTTAATTCCGGGAAAGTACGAGCAGTACTTC. The V and J genes are TRBV27 and TRBJ2-7; TRBD2 is a possible D gene (5 bases). Trimming stripped 2 bases from V and 4 bases from J, with 12 bases between. The CDR3 has 14 amino acids. Germline V gene data show CDR1 as MNHEY and CDR2 as SMNVEV (reference sequence).

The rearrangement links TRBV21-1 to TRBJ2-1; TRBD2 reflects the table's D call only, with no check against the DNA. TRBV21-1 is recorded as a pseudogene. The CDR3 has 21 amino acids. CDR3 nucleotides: TGTGCCAGCAGCCCACCTACTTTGGGACTAGCGGGAGGGCCGGGAAACAATGAGCAGTTCTTC. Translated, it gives CASSPPTLGLAGGPGNNEQFF.

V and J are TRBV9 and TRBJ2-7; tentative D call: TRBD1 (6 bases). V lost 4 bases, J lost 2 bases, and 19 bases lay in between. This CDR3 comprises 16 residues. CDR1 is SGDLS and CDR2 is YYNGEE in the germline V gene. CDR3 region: CASSPVGTPVPYEQYF. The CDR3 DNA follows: TGTGCCAGCAGCCCCGTTGGGACACCCGTCCCCTACGAGCAGTACTTC.

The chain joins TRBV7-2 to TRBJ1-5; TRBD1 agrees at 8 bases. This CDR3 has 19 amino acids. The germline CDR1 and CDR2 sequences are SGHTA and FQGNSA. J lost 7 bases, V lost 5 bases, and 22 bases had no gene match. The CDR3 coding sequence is TGTGCCAGCAGCGGAGGGGCAGGGGGCGGTTCTCTGCCGGGGCAGCCCCAGCATTTT. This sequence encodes CASSGGAGGGSLPGQPQHF.

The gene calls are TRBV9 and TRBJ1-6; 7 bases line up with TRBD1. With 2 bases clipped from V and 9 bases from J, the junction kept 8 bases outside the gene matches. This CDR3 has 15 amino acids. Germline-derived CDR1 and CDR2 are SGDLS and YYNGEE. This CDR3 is CASSVGTGDISPLHF. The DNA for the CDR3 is TGTGCCAGCAGCGTCGGCACAGGGGATATTTCACCCCTCCACTTT.

CDR3 DNA sequence: TGTGCCAGCAGGTTGGACAGGGTATCGGATACGCAGTATTTT. Translation: CASRLDRVSDTQYF. The chain couples TRBV11-2 to TRBJ2-3; TRBD1 matches at 8 bases. The junction had 8 bases not matched to a gene; V was cut back by 6 bases and J by 6 bases. The CDR3 has 14 residues. Looked up from germline, CDR1 is SGHAT and CDR2 is FQNNGV.

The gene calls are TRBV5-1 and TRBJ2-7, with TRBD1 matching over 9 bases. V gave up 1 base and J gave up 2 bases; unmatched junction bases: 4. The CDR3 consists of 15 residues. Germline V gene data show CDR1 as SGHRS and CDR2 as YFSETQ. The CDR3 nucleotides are TGCGCCAGCAGCTTGACAGGGGGCGCGCCCTACGAGCAGTACTTC. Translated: CASSLTGGAPYEQYF.